Listed here are 19 T cell receptor beta chains from one sample, sequenced in a study of spatial heterogeneity in lung cancer. TCRdb reprocessed the 5' RACE reads via MiXCR and lists one record per CDR3 protein. The table includes roughly 80,000 distinct CDR3 sequences, roughly 8% detected once. Time point given: sample taken at primary tumor resection. Specimen: PBMCs, collected at surgery. These receptors were taken from a male donor with early-stage non-small cell lung cancer.

This clonotype came up many times. The genes are TRBV27 and TRBJ2-1; 14 bases are a match to TRBD2. The V and J ends lost 5 bases and 9 bases, in that order; junction bases with no gene match: 9. From germline, CDR1 is MNHEY and CDR2 SMNVEV (reference sequence). CDR3 length: 16 residues. CDR3 nucleotides: TGTGCCAGCAGTCCCGGACTAGCGGGAGGTGAAGTTGAGCAGTTCTTC. It encodes CASSPGLAGGEVEQFF.

This clonotype was detected ten times or more. The genes are TRBV27 and TRBJ2-1; 10 nucleotides match TRBD2. The CDR3 is made up of 17 amino acids. Per the germline V gene, CDR1 is MNHEY and CDR2 is SMNVEV (reference sequence). V lost 5 bases, J lost 9 bases, and 16 bases stayed unmatched. CDR3 sequence reads: CASSPATPLAGVGEQFF. The CDR3 DNA follows: TGTGCCAGCAGTCCGGCCACCCCTCTAGCGGGAGTCGGTGAGCAGTTCTTC.

As for this clonotype: This sequence may be a read error, since a much larger clone differs from it by one base. The chain joins TRBV5-5 to TRBJ2-5; perhaps TRBD1 as D (6 bases). V was clipped by 4 bases and J by 6 bases, with 19 bases between them. Looked up from germline, CDR1 is SGHKS and CDR2 is YYEKEE (reference sequence). CDR3 length: 15 amino acids. CDR3 coding DNA: TGTGCCAGCAGCGTCCGGGACACCAAAGGGAAGACCCAGTACTTC. Its translation: CASSVRDTKGKTQYF.

This clonotype was observed many times. The V call is TRBV3-1, the J call TRBJ2-3; 7 bases agree with TRBD2. J gave up 1 base and V 8 bases, and 12 bases lay outside the gene matches. The CDR3 loop spans 16 amino acids. The germline gives CDR1 LGHDT, CDR2 YNNKEL (reference sequence). CDR3 DNA: TGTGCCAGCTCCAAAGGCGAGCGGGACCGCACAGATACGCAGTATTTT. Translation: CASSKGERDRTDTQYF.

This clonotype came up many times. CDR3 bases: TGTGCCAGCAGGGAACGGCCGGGACTAGCGATCCACGAGCAGTACTTC. This sequence encodes CASRERPGLAIHEQYF. The chain links TRBV6-2 or TRBV6-3 to TRBJ2-7; 10 bases are shared with TRBD2. The CDR3 extends over 16 amino acids. The V gene's germline CDR1 is MNHEY and CDR2 SVGEGT. Unmatched junction bases numbered 13, after V lost 6 bases and J lost 5 bases.

This clonotype came up many times. The V gene is TRBV27, the J gene TRBJ2-1, with 11 bases matching TRBD2. The CDR3 contains 22 residues. J lost 0 bases, V lost 5 bases, and 21 bases had no gene match. Per germline, CDR1 MNHEY and CDR2 SMNVEV (reference sequence). The CDR3 DNA follows: TGTGCCAGCAGTCCTCAGATACCGACTAGCGGGGAGTCCCAGGGCTCCTACAATGAGCAGTTCTTC. It yields the protein CASSPQIPTSGESQGSYNEQFF.

This clonotype was seen a single time. The chain has TRBV27 and TRBJ1-6, with D tentatively TRBD1 (5 bases). Germline-derived CDR1 and CDR2 are MNHEY and SMNVEV (reference sequence). V lost 6 bases and J lost 9, with 18 bases in between. The CDR3 length is 15 residues. The CDR3: CASSPGDSRASPLHF. The CDR3 nucleotides read TGTGCCAGCAGCCCGGGGGATTCACGGGCTTCACCCCTCCACTTT.

Only a few counts were recorded for this clonotype. The chain links TRBV7-9 to TRBJ2-7, with 7 bases fitting TRBD1. The trim removed 4 bases at V and 0 bases at J, leaving 6 bases unmatched. Germline V lookup: CDR1 SEHNR, CDR2 FQNEAQ (reference sequence). The CDR3 is 15 residues long. DNA for the CDR3: TGTGCCAGCAGCTCTGAGGGGGCTCCCTCCTACGAGCAGTACTTC. It is translated as CASSSEGAPSYEQYF.

The genes are TRBV6-4 and TRBJ1-4; D may be TRBD1 (6 bases). The V and J ends lost 11 bases and 0 bases respectively, with 16 bases between them. There are 15 residues in the CDR3. Per germline, CDR1 MRHNA and CDR2 SNTAGT. Here the CDR3 reads CAPRGRSATNEKLFF. CDR3 bases: TGTGCCCCCAGGGGCAGGTCTGCAACTAATGAAAAACTGTTTTTT.

This sequence joins TRBV6-5 and TRBJ2-3; 10 bases map to TRBD1. V trimming: 0 bases; J trimming: 5 bases; junction bases outside the gene matches: 2. The CDR3 sequence is 15 residues long. Germline V CDR1 and CDR2: MNHEY, SVGAGI. The CDR3 DNA sequence: TGTGCCAGCAGTTACTCCGGACAGGGGGGAGATACGCAGTATTTT. It is translated as CASSYSGQGGDTQYF.

This clonotype was recorded many times. The chain combines TRBV7-2 with TRBJ2-3; 7 bases agree with TRBD2. This CDR3 comprises 16 residues. J was trimmed by 3 bases and V by 5 bases; bases with no gene match: 11. Germline V gene data show CDR1 as SGHTA and CDR2 as FQGNSA. The CDR3 DNA reads TGTGCCAGCAGCCTGCGCCGTTCCGGGGGGACAGATACGCAGTATTTT. This gives the protein CASSLRRSGGTDTQYF. The entire variable domain, with the rest obtained from reference TRBV7-2 and TRBJ2-3, is as follows: GAGVSQSPSNKVTEKGKDVELRCDPISGHTALYWYRQSLGQGLEFLIYFQGNSAPDKSGLPSDRFSAERTGGSVSTLTIQRTQQEDSAVYLCASSLRRSGGTDTQYFGPGTRLTVL.

Ten or more counts support this clonotype. The chain is built from TRBV4-3 and TRBJ2-7; TRBD2 aligns across 8 bases. Germline V gives CDR1 LGHNA, CDR2 YSLEER. Trimming cost V 3 bases and J 4 bases; bases outside gene matches: 11. This CDR3 spans 16 amino acids. CDR3 bases: TGCGCCAGCAGCCAGGGTTCCAGCGGGAGTATGTACGAGCAGTACTTC. This gives the protein CASSQGSSGSMYEQYF.

This clonotype was seen only a few times. The V and J genes are TRBV12-3 or TRBV12-4 and TRBJ2-7; 7 nucleotides line up with TRBD1. Losses at the gene ends were 5 bases for V and 3 bases for J; bases not matched to a gene: 13. The CDR3 loop spans 16 amino acids. DNA for the CDR3: TGTGCCAGCAGTCTTCTGGTCGGGACAGCCCACTACGAGCAGTACTTC. It encodes CASSLLVGTAHYEQYF.

There are a few counts of this clonotype. The J gene is TRBJ2-5, the V gene TRBV6-2 or TRBV6-3, with D perhaps TRBD2 (6 bases). Germline-derived CDR1 and CDR2 are MNHEY and SVGEGT. This CDR3 contains 12 residues. V was cut by 5 bases and J by 7 bases, with 11 bases left in between. Written as DNA, the CDR3 is TGTGCCAGCAGTCGACTAGGAGGGACCCAGTACTTC. It translates to CASSRLGGTQYF.

In the case of this clonotype: A single base separates this from a much larger clone, so it may be a read error. The CDR3 DNA is TGTGCCAGCAGCTGGACTAGCGAGAACACCGGGGAGCTGTTTTTT. It specifies CASSWTSENTGELFF. This chain connects TRBV7-2 to TRBJ2-2, with 9 bases lining up with TRBD2. Germline CDR1 and CDR2: SGHTA and FQGNSA. The CDR3 consists of 15 residues. V lost 4 bases and J lost 1; bases outside the gene matches: 1.

The V and J genes are TRBV11-2 and TRBJ2-1; D is unresolved. V lost 1 base to trimming and J lost 0 bases, with 7 bases between them. CDR1 and CDR2 from the germline V gene are SGHAT and FQNNGV. CDR3 length equals 15 residues. The chain's CDR3 is CASSLVTNSYNEQFF. CDR3 nucleotides: TGTGCCAGCAGCTTAGTGACCAACTCCTACAATGAGCAGTTCTTC.

This clonotype has a count of ten or more. V usage is TRBV7-2 and J usage is TRBJ1-5; D possibly corresponds to TRBD1 (5 bases). Germline CDR1 reads SGHTA; CDR2 reads FQGNSA. V was clipped by 0 bases and J by 6 bases, with 12 bases between them. This CDR3 comprises 15 residues. CDR3 in DNA: TGTGCCAGCAGCTTAGCGGTCGGGGGAGGTCAGCCCCAGCATTTT. Its translation: CASSLAVGGGQPQHF.

The sample holds a few counts of this clonotype. This sequence joins TRBV5-1 and TRBJ2-5; D is unresolved. The CDR3 consists of 15 residues. Germline lookup yields CDR1 SGHRS and CDR2 YFSETQ. V was trimmed by 4 bases and J by 4 bases, leaving 17 bases between them. In nucleotides, the CDR3 is TGCGCCAGCAGCGATCCCTCGTTGAGTGGAGAGACCCAGTACTTC. This codes for CASSDPSLSGETQYF.

The V call is TRBV11-2, the J call TRBJ1-2, with TRBD1 as a possible D gene (6 bases). The CDR3 extends over 14 amino acids. Trimming stripped 5 bases from V and 5 bases from J, with 15 bases between. Germline CDR1 reads SGHAT; CDR2 reads FQNNGV. DNA for the CDR3: TGTGCCAGCAGCCCGACGAACAGGGATTATGGCTACACCTTC. Its protein product is CASSPTNRDYGYTF.